The 20 T cell receptor beta chains presented below share a single source sample, sequenced in a study of OX40 agonist ivuxolimab in advanced cancers. Measured with immunoSEQ multiplex PCR; TCRdb has only the in-frame clones, and not every one. The table lists about 62,000 clones, 60% to 85% of them singletons. The material was CD4+ or CD8+ T cells sorted from blood, obtained in a trial of the OX40 agonist ivuxolimab. These receptors were collected from an adult with an advanced solid tumor such as melanoma, head and neck, liver or kidney cancer.

The genes are TRBV4-3 and TRBJ1-1; TRBD1 might be the D (6 bases). Germline V gene lookup returns CDR1 LGHNA and CDR2 YSLEER. This CDR3 spans 16 amino acids. With 1 base removed from V and 3 bases from J, the gap between germline ends came to 15 bases. The CDR3 protein is CASSQGLGRGDTEAFF. The CDR3 coding sequence is TGCGCCAGCAGCCAAGGATTAGGCAGGGGTGACACTGAAGCTTTCTTT.

CDR3: CASSSSGGKYNEQFF. The CDR3 bases are TGTGCCAGCAGCTCTAGCGGGGGAAAATACAATGAGCAGTTCTTC. J is TRBJ2-1 and V is TRBV5-4; TRBD2 aligns across 10 bases. Trimming removed 3 bases from V and 4 bases from J; junction bases left unmatched: 4. CDR1 is SGHNT, CDR2 YYREEE, per germline (reference sequence). This CDR3 is built from 15 residues.

The table lists this clone with a count of one. V and J are TRBV7-8 and TRBJ2-5, with 10 nucleotides matching TRBD1. The junction had 12 bases not matched to a gene; V was cut back by 2 bases and J by 9 bases. The CDR3 sequence is 16 residues long. The germline CDR1 and CDR2 sequences are SGHVS and FQNEAQ. In DNA, the CDR3 is TGTGCCAGCAGCTTACCGGGACAGGGGACGTCGTTTGCCCAGTACTTC. This translates into CASSLPGQGTSFAQYF.

The gene calls are TRBV7-2 and TRBJ2-5, with TRBD2 identical over 7 bases. Germline trimming cut 3 bases from V and 10 bases from J; bases unmatched to any gene: 8. The CDR3 consists of 13 residues. Germline V gene data show CDR1 as SGHTA and CDR2 as FQGNSA. CDR3 bases: TGTGCCAGCAGCTTGTCGGGAGGCGCGGACCAGTACTTC. This sequence encodes CASSLSGGADQYF. Supplemented by reference TRBV7-2 and TRBJ2-5, the full variable domain reads GAGVSQSPSNKVTEKGKDVELRCDPISGHTALYWYRQSLGQGLEFLIYFQGNSAPDKSGLPSDRFSAERTGGSVSTLTIQRTQQEDSAVYLCASSLSGGADQYFGPGTRLLVL.

About this clone: A junction boundary mismatches the germline segment, possibly from a read error. The chain employs TRBV7-7 and TRBJ2-2; 7 positions match TRBD1. The CDR3 runs to 14 residues. The germline gives CDR1 SSHAT, CDR2 FNYEAQ (reference sequence). CDR3 DNA: TGTGCTAGCAGCCGGGACAGGAACACCGGGGAGCTGTTTTTT. It codes for CASSRDRNTGELFF. The whole variable domain, filled in from reference TRBV7-7 and TRBJ2-2, reads GAGVSQSPRYKVTKRGQDVTLRCDPISSHATLYWYQQALGQGPEFLTYFNYEAQPDKSGLPSDRFSAERPEGSISTLTIQRTEQRDSAMYRCASSRDRNTGELFFGEGSRLTVL.

V usage is TRBV29-1 and J usage is TRBJ1-3, with TRBD1 matching over 7 bases. The CDR3 length is 14 residues. Germline CDR1 SQVTM, CDR2 ANQGSEA. V trimming: 0 bases; J trimming: 6 bases; junction bases outside the gene matches: 5. DNA of the CDR3: TGCAGCGTTGAAGATTGGCAGGGGGAAAACACCATATATTTT. This translates into CSVEDWQGENTIYF.

There are a few counts of this clone. CDR3 in amino acids: CASSYVELAGELFF. CDR3 nucleotide sequence: TGTGCCAGCAGTTACGTGGAACTAGCCGGGGAGCTGTTTTTT. The rearrangement uses TRBV6-5 and TRBJ2-2; D may be TRBD2 (5 bases). The CDR3 covers 14 residues. The germline V gene has CDR1 MNHEY and CDR2 SVGAGI. V dropped 2 bases and J dropped 6 bases, with 10 bases sitting between them.

The V gene is TRBV7-8, the J gene TRBJ2-3; TRBD2 matches 12 bases. V was pared by 6 bases and J by 6 bases, with 7 bases of the junction left unmatched. The germline gives CDR1 SGHVS, CDR2 FQNEAQ. The CDR3 length is 15 residues. CDR3 nucleotides: TGTGCCAGCAGTACGACTAGCGGGAGAGGCGATACGCAGTATTTT. Translation gives CASSTTSGRGDTQYF.

This chain connects TRBV14 to TRBJ2-1; TRBD1 agrees at 8 bases. CDR3 length: 17 residues. Per germline, CDR1 SGHDN and CDR2 FVKESK. The V segment lost 1 base and the J segment 6 bases; nucleotides outside the gene matches: 11. CDR3 protein: CASSQAVSRGLFNEQFF. Written as DNA, the CDR3 is TGTGCCAGCAGCCAAGCTGTATCCAGGGGGCTTTTCAATGAGCAGTTCTTC.

This clone came up a few times. The chain has TRBV19 and TRBJ2-5, with 9 bases lining up with TRBD1. V trimming: 9 bases; J trimming: 1 base; junction bases outside the gene matches: 12. CDR1 is LNHDA and CDR2 is SQIVND in the germline V gene (reference sequence). The CDR3 is made up of 16 amino acids. CDR3 coding DNA: TGTGCCAGCCGGGACAGGGCTAAGGGCCGCCAAGAGACCCAGTACTTC. Encoded protein: CASRDRAKGRQETQYF.

This clone occurred once. This chain connects TRBV7-9 to TRBJ1-1, with D possibly TRBD1 on 5 matching bases. Between the trimmed V and J ends, which lost 2 bases and 3 bases, there was a span of 7 bases. CDR3 length: 13 amino acids. The germline gives CDR1 SEHNR, CDR2 FQNEAQ (reference sequence). The CDR3 loop reads CASSLRGDTEAFF. CDR3 in DNA: TGTGCCAGCAGCTTACGGGGGGACACTGAAGCTTTCTTT.

The chain couples TRBV5-6 to TRBJ2-6, with D possibly matching TRBD1 (5 bases). Deletions cut 0 bases from V and 4 bases from J, with 17 bases between. Germline CDR1 and CDR2: SGHDT and YYEEEE. The CDR3 length is 18 residues. CDR3 coding DNA: TGTGCCAGCAGCTTGGGGGCGGCAGGGCCATACGGGGCCAACGTCCTGACTTTC. It encodes CASSLGAAGPYGANVLTF.

This chain links TRBV11-2 with TRBJ2-7; D not certain. V gave up 3 bases and J gave up 5 bases, with 14 bases separating them. CDR1 and CDR2 (germline): SGHAT, FQNNGV. The CDR3 has 14 residues. The CDR3 sequence is CASSLGSAPNEQYF. The CDR3 coding sequence is TGTGCCAGCAGCTTGGGATCCGCTCCTAACGAGCAGTACTTC.

This rearrangement joins TRBV7-8 to TRBJ2-2; tentative D call: TRBD1 (5 bases). The germline V and J ends were trimmed by 5 bases and 1 base, with 14 bases remaining between them. In germline, CDR1 is SGHVS, CDR2 FQNEAQ. The CDR3 runs to 16 residues. CDR3 nucleotides: TGTGCCAGCAGCAACGGAGCAGGGTTGAACACCGGGGAGCTGTTTTTT. Translated: CASSNGAGLNTGELFF.

A few counts support this clone. The chain links TRBV27 to TRBJ2-1, with 8 bases aligning to TRBD2. Trimming cost V 6 bases and J 6 bases; bases outside gene matches: 13. Per the germline V gene, CDR1 is MNHEY and CDR2 is SMNVEV (reference sequence). There are 16 residues in the CDR3. The CDR3 reads CASSPSGTRGSNEQFF. The CDR3 DNA reads TGTGCCAGCAGCCCCAGCGGGACTAGGGGCTCCAATGAGCAGTTCTTC.

CDR3 sequence: CASSRDYNEQFF. Written as DNA, the CDR3 is TGCGCCAGCAGTCGGGACTACAATGAGCAGTTCTTC. This chain links TRBV5-1 with TRBJ2-1; D perhaps matches TRBD2 (5 bases). Germline loops: CDR1 SGHRS, CDR2 YFSETQ. V was trimmed by 5 bases and J by 3 bases, leaving 6 bases between them. This CDR3 region has 12 residues.

J is TRBJ1-1 and V is TRBV6-5, with D hard to call. This CDR3 has 10 amino acids. The germline V and J ends were trimmed by 6 bases and 7 bases, with 6 bases remaining between them. CDR1 MNHEY and CDR2 SVGAGI come from the germline V gene. The CDR3 reads CASSLNEAFF. The CDR3 DNA follows: TGTGCCAGCAGCCTAAATGAAGCTTTCTTT.

The J gene is TRBJ2-7, the V gene TRBV11-1; the D gene is possibly TRBD2 (7 bases). V lost 4 bases to trimming and J lost 2 bases, with 18 bases between them. Germline values: CDR1 SGHAT, CDR2 FQDESV (reference sequence). The CDR3 runs 16 residues. CDR3 nucleotide sequence: TGTGCCAGCAGCTACGTACGGGGGGCGATCCCCTACGAGCAGTACTTC. Residues: CASSYVRGAIPYEQYF.

Written as DNA, the CDR3 is TGTGCCACCCGCCCTCCTCCGGGGTTAAGCCAGCCCCAGCATTTT. It codes for CATRPPPGLSQPQHF. The rearrangement joins TRBV27 to TRBJ1-5; D remains ambiguous. The CDR3 is 15 amino acids. V gave up 10 bases and J gave up 7 bases, with 23 bases separating them. The germline gives CDR1 MNHEY, CDR2 SMNVEV (reference sequence).

This chain connects TRBV27 to TRBJ1-5, with a weak D call TRBD1 (6 bases). This CDR3 region has 19 residues. The V and J ends lost 5 bases and 0 bases respectively, with 23 bases between them. Germline lookup yields CDR1 MNHEY and CDR2 SMNVEV (reference sequence). The CDR3 DNA is TGTGCCAGCAGTCCCGGATCCGGGGACACGGATTATAGCAATCAGCCCCAGCATTTT. This gives the protein CASSPGSGDTDYSNQPQHF.